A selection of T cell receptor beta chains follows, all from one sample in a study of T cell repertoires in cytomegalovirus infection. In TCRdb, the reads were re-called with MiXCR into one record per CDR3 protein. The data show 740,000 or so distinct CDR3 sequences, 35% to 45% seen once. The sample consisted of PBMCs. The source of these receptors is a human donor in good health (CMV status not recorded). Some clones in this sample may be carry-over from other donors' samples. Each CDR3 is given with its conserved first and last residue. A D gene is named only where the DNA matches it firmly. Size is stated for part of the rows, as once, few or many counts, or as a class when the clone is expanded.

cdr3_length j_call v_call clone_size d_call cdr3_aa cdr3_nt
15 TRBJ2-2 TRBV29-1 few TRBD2 CSVLKGLADTGELFF TGCAGCGTCCTCAAGGGACTAGCGGACACCGGGGAGCTGTTTTTT
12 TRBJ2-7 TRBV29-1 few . CSVGTSPYEQYF TGCAGCGTAGGGACATCCCCCTACGAGCAGTACTTC
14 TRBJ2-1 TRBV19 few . CASSITASFNEQFF TGTGCCAGTAGTATAACGGCCAGTTTCAATGAGCAGTTCTTC
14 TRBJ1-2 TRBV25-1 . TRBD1 CASSDQGEVYGYTF TGTGCCAGCAGCGATCAGGGGGAGGTTTATGGCTACACCTTC
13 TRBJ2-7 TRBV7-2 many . CASSLDYSYEQYF TGTGCCAGCAGCTTAGATTACAGCTACGAGCAGTACTTC
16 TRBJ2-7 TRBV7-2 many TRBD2 CASSFGLAGGTYEQYF TGTGCCAGCAGCTTCGGACTAGCGGGAGGAACCTACGAGCAGTACTTC
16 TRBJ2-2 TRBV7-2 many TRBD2 CASSSWTSGSGQELFF TGTGCCAGCAGCTCCTGGACTAGCGGGAGTGGACAGGAGCTGTTTTTT
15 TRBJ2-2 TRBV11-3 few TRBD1 CASSPGTGVAGELFF TGTGCCAGCAGCCCCGGGACAGGGGTCGCCGGGGAGCTGTTTTTT
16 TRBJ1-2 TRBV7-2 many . CASSLDLPGANYGYTF TGTGCCAGCAGCTTAGATCTGCCGGGGGCTAACTATGGCTACACCTTC
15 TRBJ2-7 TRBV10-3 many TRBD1 CASHSRTGFSYEQYF TGTGCCTCTCACTCCCGGACAGGGTTTTCCTACGAGCAGTACTTC
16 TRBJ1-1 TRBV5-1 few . CASSSTSTATNTEAFF TGCGCCAGCAGCTCGACCTCGACAGCCACGAACACTGAAGCTTTCTTT
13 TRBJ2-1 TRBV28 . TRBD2 CASRLAGRDEQFF TGTGCCAGCAGACTAGCGGGGCGGGATGAGCAGTTCTTC
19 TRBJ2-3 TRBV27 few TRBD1 CASSFGSLGQGPGFNTQYF TGTGCCAGCAGTTTTGGTTCCCTCGGACAGGGGCCGGGATTTAATACGCAGTATTTT
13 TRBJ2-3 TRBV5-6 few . CASSLGPPDTQYF TGTGCCAGCAGCTTGGGGCCCCCAGATACGCAGTATTTT
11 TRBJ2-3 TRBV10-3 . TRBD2 CAISVSGTEYF TGTGCCATCAGCGTTAGCGGGACCGAGTATTTT
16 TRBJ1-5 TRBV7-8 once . CASSLEGRNSNQPQHF TGTGCCAGCAGCTTAGAAGGACGGAATAGCAATCAGCCCCAGCATTTT
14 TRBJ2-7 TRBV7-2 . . CASSAVDRFYEQYF TGTGCCAGCAGCGCAGTCGACAGGTTCTACGAGCAGTACTTC
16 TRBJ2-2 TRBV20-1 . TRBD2 CSARTILAGDTGELFF TGCAGTGCTAGAACTATACTAGCGGGGGACACCGGGGAGCTGTTTTTT
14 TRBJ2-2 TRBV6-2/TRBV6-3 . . CASKWTSNTGELFF TGTGCCAGCAAATGGACATCAAACACCGGGGAGCTGTTTTTT
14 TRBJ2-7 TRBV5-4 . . CASSLTGQLYEQYF TGTGCCAGCAGCCTCACGGGACAACTCTACGAGCAGTACTTC
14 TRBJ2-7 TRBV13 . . CASSFWVHYYEKYF TGTGCCAGCAGCTTCTGGGTCCACTACTACGAGAAGTACTTC
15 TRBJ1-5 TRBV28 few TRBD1 CASSRPTGSNQPQHF TGTGCCAGCAGTCGACCGACAGGGAGCAATCAGCCCCAGCATTTT
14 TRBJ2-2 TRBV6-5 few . CASRGGQYTGELFF TGTGCCAGCCGAGGAGGGCAGTACACCGGGGAGCTGTTTTTT
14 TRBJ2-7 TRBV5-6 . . CASSLILKGYEQYF TGTGCCAGCAGCTTAATCCTCAAAGGCTACGAGCAGTACTTC
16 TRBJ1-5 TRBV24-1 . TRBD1 CATSDSRQGGGQPQHF TGTGCCACCAGTGACTCCCGACAGGGGGGCGGTCAGCCCCAGCATTTT
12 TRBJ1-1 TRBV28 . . CASSLQAQKAFF TGTGCCAGCAGTTTACAGGCCCAGAAAGCTTTCTTT
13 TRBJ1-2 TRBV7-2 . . CDSSDRGTYGYPF TGTGACAGCAGCGATCGGGGGACCTATGGCTACCCCTTC
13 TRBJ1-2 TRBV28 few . CASSLAGWYGYTF TGTGCCAGCAGTTTAGCAGGGTGGTATGGCTACACCTTC
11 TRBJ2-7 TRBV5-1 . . CASSVSNEQYF TGCGCCAGCAGCGTTTCAAACGAGCAGTACTTC
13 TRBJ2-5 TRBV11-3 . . CASSLSTWETQYF TGTGCCAGCAGCTTATCAACGTGGGAGACCCAGTACTTC
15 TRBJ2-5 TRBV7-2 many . CASSRASQGPETQYF TGTGCCAGCAGCCGTGCCTCACAGGGCCCAGAGACCCAGTACTTC
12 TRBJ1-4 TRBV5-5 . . CASSLAGQKLFF TGTGCCAGCAGCTTGGCGGGGCAGAAACTGTTTTTT
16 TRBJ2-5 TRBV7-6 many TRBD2 CASGGSGRGFEETQYF TGTGCCAGCGGAGGTAGCGGGAGAGGGTTTGAAGAGACCCAGTACTTC
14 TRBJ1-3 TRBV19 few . CASTDNRPTDTIYF TGTGCCAGTACCGACAATCGCCCGACGGACACCATATATTTT
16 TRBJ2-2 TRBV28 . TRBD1 CASRSQGLGATGELFF TGTGCCAGCAGGTCACAGGGGCTGGGAGCCACCGGGGAGCTGTTTTTT
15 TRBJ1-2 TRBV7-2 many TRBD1 CASSLGGQFNYGYTF TGTGCCAGCAGCTTAGGGGGACAGTTCAACTATGGCTACACCTTC
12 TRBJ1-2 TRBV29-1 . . CSVTTEDWGYTF TGCAGCGTGACTACAGAAGATTGGGGCTACACCTTC
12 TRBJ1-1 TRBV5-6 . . CASSLLSGQAFF TGTGCCAGCAGCTTATTATCCGGCCAGGCTTTCTTT
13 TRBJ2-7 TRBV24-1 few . CATSGVGVDEQYF TGTGCCACCAGTGGCGTAGGGGTAGACGAGCAGTACTTC
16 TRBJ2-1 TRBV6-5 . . CASSGRTTSSYNEQFF TGTGCCAGCAGTGGCCGAACCACGAGCTCCTACAATGAGCAGTTCTTC
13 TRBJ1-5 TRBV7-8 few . CASSFQSDQPQHF TGTGCCAGCAGCTTCCAGAGCGATCAGCCCCAGCATTTT
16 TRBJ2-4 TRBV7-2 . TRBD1 CASSYRDRGSKNIQYF TGTGCCAGCAGCTACCGGGACAGGGGATCCAAAAACATTCAGTACTTC
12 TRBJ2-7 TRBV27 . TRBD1 CASWDRADEQYF TGTGCCAGCTGGGACAGGGCAGACGAGCAGTACTTC
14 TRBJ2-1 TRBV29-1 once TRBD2 CSVDGGRSYNEQFF TGCAGCGTTGACGGCGGGAGGTCCTACAATGAGCAGTTCTTC
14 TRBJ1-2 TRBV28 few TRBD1 CASSNRGTVYGYTF TGTGCCAGCAGTAACAGGGGAACCGTCTATGGCTACACCTTC
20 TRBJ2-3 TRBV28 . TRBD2 CASWPPKPGTSGASTDTQYF TGTGCCAGCTGGCCGCCGAAACCCGGGACTAGCGGGGCTAGCACAGATACGCAGTATTTT
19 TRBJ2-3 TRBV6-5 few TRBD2 CASSGTTVRAGGRTDTQYF TGTGCCAGCAGTGGAACGACTGTTCGGGCGGGGGGCCGCACAGATACGCAGTATTTT
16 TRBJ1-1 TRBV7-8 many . CASSLATGDQGTEAFF TGTGCCAGCAGCTTAGCAACAGGCGATCAGGGGACTGAAGCTTTCTTT
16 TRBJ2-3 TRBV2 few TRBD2 CASSEEAGGGADTQYF TGTGCCAGCAGTGAAGAAGCGGGAGGTGGGGCAGATACGCAGTATTTT
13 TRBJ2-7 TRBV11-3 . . CASSSRRGSEQYF TGTGCCAGCAGCTCTCGGCGAGGGAGCGAGCAGTACTTC
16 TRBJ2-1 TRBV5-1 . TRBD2 CASSLGLAGAGNEQFF TGCGCCAGCAGCTTGGGACTAGCGGGGGCGGGGAATGAGCAGTTCTTC
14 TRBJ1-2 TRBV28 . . CASSLTHRDYGYTF TGTGCCAGCAGTTTAACCCACAGGGACTATGGCTACACCTTC
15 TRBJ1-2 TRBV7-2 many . CASSSSLQGTYGYTF TGTGCCAGCAGCTCAAGCCTGCAGGGGACCTATGGCTACACCTTC
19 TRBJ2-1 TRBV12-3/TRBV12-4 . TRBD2 CASSWALLAGESLHNEQFF TGTGCCAGCAGTTGGGCCTTACTAGCGGGAGAGTCTTTGCACAATGAGCAGTTCTTC
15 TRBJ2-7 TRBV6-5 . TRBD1 CASSEGQGVTYEQYF TGTGCCAGCAGTGAGGGACAGGGCGTAACCTACGAGCAGTACTTC